This is a list of T cell receptor beta chains from one sample in a study of blood T cell repertoires in COVID-19. TCRdb's table, derived via immunoSEQ multiplex PCR, lists solely in-frame clones and lacks some. The profile shows fewer than 700,000 clones, roughly 91% of them singletons. Sequencing was carried out using peripheral blood. The receptors originated from a woman in her 50s with COVID-19, enrolled during active disease. The CDR3 runs from the conserved cysteine through the conserved F or W. The D gene is left open where the match is weak. Clone size is stated in some rows and not others, as once, few, many or a class when expanded.

clone_size,j_call,v_call,d_call,cdr3_aa,cdr3_nt
-,TRBJ1-6,TRBV10-3,-,CAIRPGGDSPLHF,TGTGCCATCCGCCCAGGCGGGGATTCACCCCTCCACTTT
-,TRBJ1-1,TRBV19,-,CASSISGDTEAFF,TGTGCCAGTAGTATCTCCGGGGACACTGAAGCTTTCTTT
-,TRBJ1-2,TRBV14,-,CASSQAASRRGYTF,TGTGCCAGCAGCCAGGCGGCTTCCAGACGCGGCTACACCTTC
-,TRBJ1-6,TRBV19,-,CASSTLGRNSPLHF,TGTGCCAGTAGTACCCTGGGGCGGAATTCACCCCTCCACTTT
-,TRBJ2-2,TRBV5-4,-,CASSLASGSFTGELFF,TGTGCCAGCAGCTTGGCAAGCGGCTCATTCACCGGGGAGCTGTTTTTT
-,TRBJ1-1,TRBV27,-,CASSLDRRNTEAFF,TGTGCCAGCAGTCTGGACAGACGGAACACTGAAGCTTTCTTT
-,TRBJ1-2,TRBV19,TRBD1,CASARSRGRNGYTF,TGTGCCAGTGCAAGGAGCAGGGGGAGAAATGGCTACACCTTC
once,TRBJ1-2,TRBV7-9,-,CASSPGAYGYTF,TGTGCCAGCAGTCCAGGCGCCTATGGCTACACCTTC
-,TRBJ2-3,TRBV7-6,-,CASSLESLRGLPGTDTQYF,TGTGCCAGCAGCTTAGAATCTCTGCGGGGACTCCCAGGCACAGATACGCAGTATTTT
-,TRBJ2-3,TRBV20-1,-,CSAMRLDTQYF,TGCAGTGCTATGCGGTTAGATACGCAGTATTTT
once,TRBJ1-2,TRBV7-2,-,CASSLGVGLLNYGYTF,TGTGCCAGCAGCTTAGGGGTGGGGCTCCTTAACTATGGCTACACCTTC
-,TRBJ1-6,TRBV30,-,CAGGGSNYNSPLHF,TGTGCCGGGGGGGGCAGCAACTATAATTCACCCCTCCACTTT
-,TRBJ2-1,TRBV18,-,CASSNLAGEYNEQFF,TGTGCCAGCTCCAATCTCGCAGGGGAGTACAATGAGCAGTTCTTC
-,TRBJ1-2,TRBV30,-,CAWSPKGNYGYTF,TGTGCCTGGAGCCCTAAGGGGAACTATGGCTACACCTTC
few,TRBJ1-2,TRBV10-1,TRBD1,CAYTRDRLYGYTF,TGCGCCTACACCCGGGACAGGCTTTATGGCTACACCTTC
-,TRBJ1-3,TRBV30,TRBD1,CAWSTGVGNTIYF,TGTGCCTGGAGTACAGGGGTCGGAAACACCATATATTTT
-,TRBJ2-7,TRBV7-9,TRBD1,CASSPPDRGYEQYF,TGTGCCAGCAGCCCTCCTGACAGGGGGTACGAGCAGTACTTC
-,TRBJ1-1,TRBV2,-,CASSVGRANTEAFF,TGTGCCAGCAGTGTTGGCAGGGCCAACACTGAAGCTTTCTTT
-,TRBJ2-2,TRBV7-3,-,CASSEGQNTGELFF,TGTGCCAGCAGCGAGGGACAGAACACCGGGGAGCTGTTTTTT
-,TRBJ2-4,TRBV23-1,-,CASSLPRDIQYF,TGCGCCAGCAGTCTGCCGCGGGACATTCAGTACTTC
-,TRBJ1-3,TRBV28,TRBD1,CASSSGGQGGGNTIYF,TGTGCCAGCAGTTCGGGCGGACAGGGAGGAGGAAACACCATATATTTT
once,TRBJ1-2,TRBV5-1,-,CASAPSTDYGYTF,TGCGCCAGCGCACCCTCGACAGACTATGGCTACACCTTC
few,TRBJ1-5,TRBV7-8,TRBD1,CASLAGQGRSNQPQHF,TGTGCCAGCTTGGCGGGACAGGGGCGTAGCAATCAGCCCCAGCATTTT
-,TRBJ1-2,TRBV6-5,TRBD1,CASSLTGAFDGYTF,TGTGCCAGCAGTTTAACAGGGGCTTTCGATGGCTACACCTTC
few,TRBJ1-2,TRBV14,TRBD1,CASSRHTGDDGYTF,TGTGCCAGCAGCCGACATACAGGGGACGATGGCTACACCTTC
once,TRBJ1-5,TRBV12-5,-,CASVLGVGNQPQHF,TGTGCTAGTGTCTTAGGGGTTGGCAATCAGCCCCAGCATTTT
-,TRBJ1-2,TRBV27,-,CASSRLGVHGYTF,TGTGCCAGCAGCCGACTAGGGGTCCATGGCTACACCTTC
-,TRBJ2-7,TRBV3-1/TRBV3-2,-,CASSLQGPYEQYF,TGTGCCAGCAGCCTACAGGGTCCCTACGAGCAGTACTTC
-,TRBJ2-3,TRBV5-1,TRBD2,CASSQGGGLAATDTQYF,TGCGCCAGCAGCCAAGGGGGGGGACTAGCGGCGACAGATACGCAGTATTTT
-,TRBJ1-5,TRBV15,-,CATSGRAGYVGNQPQHF,TGTGCCACCAGCGGACGCGCGGGGTACGTCGGCAATCAGCCCCAGCATTTT
-,TRBJ1-1,TRBV19,TRBD1,CASRTGERNTEAFF,TGTGCCAGTAGGACAGGGGAAAGGAACACTGAAGCTTTCTTT
-,TRBJ1-1,TRBV3-1/TRBV3-2,TRBD1,CASSLQGTEAFF,TGTGCCAGCAGCTTACAGGGGACTGAAGCTTTCTTT
-,TRBJ1-1,TRBV19,TRBD1,CASSAQTGGSTEAFF,TGTGCCAGTAGTGCTCAAACAGGGGGCAGCACTGAAGCTTTCTTT